The rows below give T cell receptor beta chains drawn from one sample of a study of blood T cell repertoires in COVID-19. The repertoire was sequenced with immunoSEQ multiplex PCR; TCRdb's copy has only in-frame clones and lacks some. Of around 45,000 clones in the sample, about 89% were seen once. Sequenced sample: peripheral blood. The receptor source for this set is a man in his fifties or sixties with active or convalescent COVID-19. Both conserved end residues are part of each CDR3. Each record gives: D gene, V gene, J gene, clone size, CDR3 DNA, CDR3 protein. A D gene is named only where the DNA matches it firmly. Only some rows state a clone size, as once, few, many or a class for expanded clones.

>.|TRBV9|TRBJ2-6|.
TGTGCCAGCAGCGTAGCTGTGACAGCCGGGGCCAACGTCCTGACTTTC
CASSVAVTAGANVLTF
>.|TRBV10-3|TRBJ1-1|.
TGTGCCATCAGTGAGTCGCCGACACTTGAAGCTTTCTTT
CAISESPTLEAFF
>.|TRBV7-2|TRBJ1-3|.
TGTGCCAGCAGCCCATTCTACGGGGGCTCTGGAAACACCATATATTTT
CASSPFYGGSGNTIYF
>.|TRBV5-1|TRBJ1-2|.
TGCGCCAGCAGCTTGGAGCCAGGGAACTATGGCTACACCTTC
CASSLEPGNYGYTF
>TRBD1|TRBV29-1|TRBJ2-7|.
TGCAGCGCAGGGACAGAAATCTACGAGCAGTACTTC
CSAGTEIYEQYF
>.|TRBV3-1/TRBV3-2|TRBJ2-4|once
TGTGCCAGCAGCCGCGGTAACATTCAGTACTTC
CASSRGNIQYF
>.|TRBV6-5|TRBJ1-6|.
TGTGCCAGCCTTACTCGGGGGGTCGGTTCACCCCTCCACTTT
CASLTRGVGSPLHF
>.|TRBV6-2/TRBV6-3|TRBJ1-2|.
TGTGCCAGCACCCCTGCCAGAAACTATGGCTACACCTTC
CASTPARNYGYTF
>.|TRBV7-8|TRBJ1-2|.
TGTGCCAGCAGCCAACGGGACAAATGGGACTATGGCTACACCTTC
CASSQRDKWDYGYTF
>.|TRBV24-1|TRBJ2-5|.
TGTGCCACCAGTGATTTGCAACAGCTCCAAGAGACCCAGTACTTC
CATSDLQQLQETQYF
>TRBD2|TRBV6-5|TRBJ2-2|.
TGTGCCAGCAGACTAGCGGGGGGCGGGGAGCTGTTTTTT
CASRLAGGGELFF
>TRBD1|TRBV18|TRBJ1-4|.
TGTGCCAGCTCACCCATCAGGACAGGGGGCCATGAAAAACTGTTTTTT
CASSPIRTGGHEKLFF
>.|TRBV4-2|TRBJ1-5|.
TGTGCCAGCAGCCAAGATATTACAGGAAAAAGCAATCAGCCCCAGCATTTT
CASSQDITGKSNQPQHF
>.|TRBV19|TRBJ2-5|.
TGTGCCAGTAGTATCGGGTATAGTGAGACCCAGTACTTC
CASSIGYSETQYF
>TRBD2|TRBV11-1|TRBJ2-1|.
TGTGCCAGCCAGCGGGGGAGAGGCTCCTACAATGAGCAGTTCTTC
CASQRGRGSYNEQFF
>.|TRBV28|TRBJ1-2|.
TGTGCCAGCAGGGGGGGAACCAACTATGGCTACACCTTC
CASRGGTNYGYTF
>.|TRBV12-3/TRBV12-4|TRBJ1-1|.
TGTGCCAGCAGTTCCAGGGAGGACACTGAAGCTTTCTTT
CASSSREDTEAFF
>.|TRBV24-1|TRBJ2-3|.
TGTGCCACCAGTGATTTTTCAGTCACAGATACGCAGTATTTT
CATSDFSVTDTQYF
>TRBD1|TRBV25-1|TRBJ1-2|.
TGTGCCAGCAGTGCCACAGGGGGTGGCTATGGCTACACCTTC
CASSATGGGYGYTF
>TRBD1|TRBV6-5|TRBJ1-5|.
TGTGCCAGTACGACAGGGAACAATCAGCCCCAGCATTTT
CASTTGNNQPQHF
>.|TRBV6-5|TRBJ1-2|.
TGTGCCAGCAGCCCAACGGCGGGCGGCTACACCTTC
CASSPTAGGYTF
>TRBD1|TRBV2|TRBJ2-1|.
TGTGCCAGCTTGAGGGACAGGAACGACAATGAGCAGTTCTTC
CASLRDRNDNEQFF
>TRBD1|TRBV3-1/TRBV3-2|TRBJ1-2|.
TGTGCCAGCAGCCACGGGACAGGAGGCTCTGGCTACACCTTC
CASSHGTGGSGYTF
>.|TRBV10-1|TRBJ1-2|.
TGCGCCAGCAGCCCCGGGAATTTTAACTATGGCTACACCTTC
CASSPGNFNYGYTF
>TRBD2|TRBV9|TRBJ2-2|.
TGTGCCAGCAGCGTAACCCTACTAGCGGGGGGATACACCGGGGAGCTGTTTTTT
CASSVTLLAGGYTGELFF
>.|TRBV2|TRBJ1-6|.
TGTGCCAGCAGTGAATTACAGGGCCCTTCACCCCTCCACTTT
CASSELQGPSPLHF
>TRBD2|TRBV18|TRBJ2-3|.
TGTGCCAGCTCGCTCGGGACTAGCGGGGCTACAGATACGCAGTATTTT
CASSLGTSGATDTQYF
>TRBD2|TRBV4-1|TRBJ2-1|few
TGCGCCAGCAGCCAAGATCCCGGGGCATGGACTAGCGCAGTTGGTGAGCAGTTCTTC
CASSQDPGAWTSAVGEQFF
>TRBD1|TRBV5-8|TRBJ1-1|.
TGTGCCAGCAGCTTGATGACAGGGAATGGGTACACTGAAGCTTTCTTT
CASSLMTGNGYTEAFF
>.|TRBV3-1/TRBV3-2|TRBJ2-5|.
TGTGCCAGCAGCCACCCACCGGGCCAAGAGACCCAGTACTTC
CASSHPPGQETQYF
>TRBD2|TRBV12-5|TRBJ2-7|.
TGTGCTAGTGGTTCTAGCGGGGGGGCCGGCGAGCAGTACTTC
CASGSSGGAGEQYF
>TRBD1|TRBV3-1/TRBV3-2|TRBJ1-2|.
TGTGCCAGCAGCCAAGAGGGGCAGGGGGCGAGCGGCTACACCTTC
CASSQEGQGASGYTF
>.|TRBV5-8|TRBJ1-2|.
TGTGCCAGCAGCCTTACTTCGCAGGTATCCTACAACTATGGCTACACCTTC
CASSLTSQVSYNYGYTF
>TRBD2|TRBV5-1|TRBJ2-5|.
TGCGCCAGCAGCTACCCCGGGACTCGCGGGGGGGGGTACCAAGAGACCCAGTACTTC
CASSYPGTRGGGYQETQYF
>TRBD1|TRBV7-8|TRBJ1-1|.
TGTGCCAGCAGCCACAGGGACAGGAACACTGAAGCTTTCTTT
CASSHRDRNTEAFF
>.|TRBV7-9|TRBJ2-4|.
TGTGCCAGCAGCCCCCGTGGAGAACAAAACATTCAGTACTTC
CASSPRGEQNIQYF
>TRBD2|TRBV28|TRBJ2-5|.
TGTGCCAGCAGTTTACCCACCTCGGACGTGGCTAGCGGGGGGGCCCGGGAGACCCAGTACTTC
CASSLPTSDVASGGARETQYF
>.|TRBV19|TRBJ1-2|.
TGTGCCACCTTCCAGGGTCCCTATGGCTACACCTTC
CATFQGPYGYTF
>.|TRBV11-1|TRBJ2-5|.
TGTGCCAGCAGCTTAGTGGCACCCCCTTCGGAGACCCAGTACTTC
CASSLVAPPSETQYF
>.|TRBV18|TRBJ1-3|once
TGTGCCAGCTCACCACAACAGACAGACTCTGGAAACACCATATATTTT
CASSPQQTDSGNTIYF
>.|TRBV7-9|TRBJ2-1|.
TGTGCCAGCAGCTCCACCCCGGGGAGGGGGGTCGGCAATGAGCAGTTCTTC
CASSSTPGRGVGNEQFF
>.|TRBV12-5|TRBJ1-5|.
TGTGCTAGTGGTTTGCCCGGGGGGTGTCTAAACAGGCTCTACAATCAGCCCCAGCATTTT
CASGLPGGCLNRLYNQPQHF
>TRBD2|TRBV4-2|TRBJ2-7|once
TGTGCCAGCAGCCGGGAGGGAGAGGGTAGCTCCTACGAGCAGTACTTC
CASSREGEGSSYEQYF
>.|TRBV11-1|TRBJ2-7|.
TGTGCCAGCAGCCCCGGCCCGACGGAACAGTCCTACGAGCAGTACTTC
CASSPGPTEQSYEQYF
>TRBD2|TRBV4-3|TRBJ2-1|.
TGCGCCAGCAGCCAACGCCTAGCGGGGGGGTACAATGAGCAGTTCTTC
CASSQRLAGGYNEQFF
>.|TRBV30|TRBJ2-7|.
TGTGCCTGGAGTGTATCGGGGGTGGAGCAGTACTTC
CAWSVSGVEQYF
>.|TRBV28|TRBJ1-5|once
TGTGCCAGCAGTTTATTCGGCAATCAGCCCCAGCATTTT
CASSLFGNQPQHF